This TCR beta chain was recorded in a study of cytomegalovirus exposure and HLA in healthy donors. Study summary: A later analysis reported the same platform for the roughly 120 validation repertoires and the roughly 700 first-cohort repertoires.

CDR3 size: 16 residues. The V end was cut by 3 bases, the J end by 0 bases, with 15 bases between. CDR1 and CDR2 (germline): KGHSH, LQKENI. It was the roughly 130-subject validation cohort, separate from the roughly 700-subject first cohort, to which the donors belonged. Concerning this clone: Its antigen is still unknown.

TCRdb keeps only in-frame clones here, not all; method: immunoSEQ multiplex PCR. The profile shows some 120,000 clones, about 90% of them singletons. Study-wide points: In vitro experiments confirmed that three CMV-associated chains were specific for CMV antigens. The study recorded 164 TCR beta chains that were cytomegalovirus-associated.

The sample taken for sequencing was PBMCs. The rearrangement links TRBV18 to TRBJ2-7; a weak D match, TRBD2 (5 bases). This clonotype originated in a man aged 30 to 45 in good health and CMV-seronegative. Here the CDR3 DNA reads TGTGCCAGCTCACCGGAGGCTCCCGCGGGCTCCTACGAGCAGTACTTC. Encoded protein: CASSPEAPAGSYEQYF.